A selection of T cell receptor beta chains follows, all from one sample in a study of CD8 T cells in Susac syndrome. TCRdb ran MiXCR on the immunoSEQ multiplex PCR reads and lists one entry per CDR3 protein. The table has 120,000 or so distinct CDR3 sequences, roughly 94% seen once. Source material: CD4+ T cells from PBMCs. Receptor source: a human donor with multiple sclerosis. Each CDR3 is given with its conserved first and last residue. The D gene is left open where the match is weak. Not every row has a clone size; where given, it reads once, few, many or a size class.

V	J	D	size	DNA	CDR3
TRBV28	TRBJ1-1	NA	NA	TGTGCCATTTCAGGGACTGGGACTGAAGCTTTCTTT	CAISGTGTEAFF
TRBV5-1	TRBJ1-1	NA	NA	TGTGCCAGCAGTTCACAGGGGAACACTGAAGCTTTCTTT	CASSSQGNTEAFF
TRBV15	TRBJ1-5	NA	NA	TGTGCCACCAGCCCCACGAGTCACAGTCAGCCCCAGCATTTT	CATSPTSHSQPQHF
TRBV12-3/TRBV12-4	TRBJ1-4	NA	NA	TGTGCCAGCAAGACCCAGGCAACTAATGAAAAACTGTTTTTT	CASKTQATNEKLFF
TRBV19	TRBJ1-1	NA	NA	TGTGCCAGTAGTATCTGGGGGTCGATGAACACTGAAGCTTTCTTT	CASSIWGSMNTEAFF
TRBV7-8	TRBJ1-2	NA	NA	TGTGCCAGCATCAATCTTATGGGGGCCAACCCCTATGGCTACACCTTC	CASINLMGANPYGYTF
TRBV6-5	TRBJ2-7	TRBD2	NA	TGTGCCAGCAGTTATCTCTCCGGGAGGGCCACCTACGAGCAGTACTTC	CASSYLSGRATYEQYF
TRBV7-9	TRBJ2-7	NA	NA	TGTGCCAGCAGCTTCGAGGGGATCAACGAGCAGTACTTC	CASSFEGINEQYF
TRBV18	TRBJ2-7	TRBD2	NA	TGTGCCAGCTCACCACGAGGGACTAGCGGGAGCCACGAGCAGTACTTC	CASSPRGTSGSHEQYF
TRBV4-1	TRBJ2-3	TRBD1	NA	TGCGCCAGCAGCCAGAGGGATTCTCAGGGGGAAGGAGATACGCAGTATTTT	CASSQRDSQGEGDTQYF
TRBV25-1	TRBJ1-2	NA	NA	TGTGCCAGCCGGGACGAACTTAACTATGGCTACACCTTC	CASRDELNYGYTF
TRBV5-1	TRBJ1-6	NA	NA	TGCGCCAGCAGCTTAGCCACGAGCTCCTATAATTCACCCCTCCACTTT	CASSLATSSYNSPLHF
TRBV12-3/TRBV12-4	TRBJ2-7	NA	once	TGTGCCAGCAGTTTAGCCCAGTCACATTACGAGCAGTACTTC	CASSLAQSHYEQYF
TRBV5-1	TRBJ1-2	NA	NA	TGCGCCAGCAGCGAGGACAGTTACAACTATGGCTACACCTTC	CASSEDSYNYGYTF
TRBV18	TRBJ1-4	NA	NA	TGTGCCAGCTCACCGGGGGGACGGCAAAATGAAAAACTGTTTTTT	CASSPGGRQNEKLFF
TRBV6-5	TRBJ2-3	NA	NA	TGTGCCAGCAGTTTACGAGGGAAAAGGACAGATACGCAGTATTTT	CASSLRGKRTDTQYF
TRBV4-3	TRBJ2-1	TRBD1	NA	TGCGCCAGCAGCCAAGAATCGAACCGGGACAGGGTTAAGTCAGGGAATGAGCAGTTCTTC	CASSQESNRDRVKSGNEQFF
TRBV13	TRBJ1-2	NA	NA	TGTGCCAGCAGCCCCCGGCGGGGGCTAGGTGGCTACACCTTC	CASSPRRGLGGYTF
TRBV29-1	TRBJ2-2	NA	NA	TGCAGCGTTGGGGTGAACTCGGTGGGCACCGGGGAGCTGTTTTTT	CSVGVNSVGTGELFF
TRBV18	TRBJ1-5	NA	NA	TGTGCCAGCTCACCATCAGGGGATCAGCCCCAGCATTTT	CASSPSGDQPQHF
TRBV24-1	TRBJ2-1	NA	NA	TGTGCCACCAGTGATTTCGGGGGAACTGGGAATGAGCAGTTCTTC	CATSDFGGTGNEQFF
TRBV19	TRBJ1-6	NA	NA	TGTGCCAGTAGTCCCAGGGACAATTCACCCCTCCACTTT	CASSPRDNSPLHF
TRBV25-1	TRBJ2-5	NA	NA	TGTGCCAGCAGTGAACCCGGCGGCGGAGAGACCCAGTACTTC	CASSEPGGGETQYF
TRBV12-3/TRBV12-4	TRBJ2-7	TRBD2	NA	TGTGCCAGCAGTTTCGGCATAGCGGGAGTCGAGCAGTACTTC	CASSFGIAGVEQYF
TRBV27	TRBJ1-2	TRBD1	NA	TGTGCCAGCAGTGTCAGACAGGGGGGTTTCTATGGCTACACCTTC	CASSVRQGGFYGYTF
TRBV7-3	TRBJ1-1	NA	NA	TGTGCCAGCAGCTTACTGCGGGGGAGTGAAGCTTTCTTT	CASSLLRGSEAFF
TRBV7-8	TRBJ1-2	NA	NA	TGTGCCAGCAGCGCCGACATAAACTATGGCTACACCTTC	CASSADINYGYTF
TRBV30	TRBJ1-1	NA	once	TGTGCCTGGAGTGTAGGGAGCTGGGCTTTCTTT	CAWSVGSWAFF
TRBV11-2	TRBJ2-3	TRBD2	NA	TGTGCCAGCAGCCGACTAGCGGGATACACAGATACGCAGTATTTT	CASSRLAGYTDTQYF
TRBV12-5	TRBJ1-5	NA	NA	TGTGCTAGTGGACAGCCTAATAATCAGCCCCAGCATTTT	CASGQPNNQPQHF
TRBV4-2	TRBJ1-2	NA	once	TGTGCCAGCAGCCAAGATATAGAGAGGGCCTTCGCCTTC	CASSQDIERAFAF
TRBV18	TRBJ1-2	TRBD1	once	TGTGCCAGCTCTGCGGGACAGGGGAATGGCTACACCTTC	CASSAGQGNGYTF
TRBV12-5	TRBJ2-7	TRBD2	NA	TGTGCTAGTGGTTTGATCCCTAGCGGACCAGACTACGAGCAGTACTTC	CASGLIPSGPDYEQYF
TRBV12-3/TRBV12-4	TRBJ2-1	TRBD2	NA	TGTGCCAGCAGCCCGACTAGCGGGGGGGATGAGCAGTTCTTC	CASSPTSGGDEQFF
TRBV5-1	TRBJ2-1	NA	NA	TGCGCCAGCAGCTTCGAGCGGCGCTCCTACAATGAGCAGTTCTTC	CASSFERRSYNEQFF
TRBV6-6	TRBJ1-5	NA	NA	TGTGCCACCGCTGGGAGGGCGCGAAATCAGCCCCAGCATTTT	CATAGRARNQPQHF
TRBV2	TRBJ1-2	NA	NA	TGTGCCAGCAGTGCCCACCGCGAGGGCTATGGCTACACCTTC	CASSAHREGYGYTF
TRBV7-3	TRBJ1-1	NA	NA	TGTGCCAGCAGCTACGACCTGAACACTGAAGCTTTCTTT	CASSYDLNTEAFF
TRBV7-2	TRBJ2-3	NA	NA	TGTGCCAGCAGCTTAGGGTTGGGGGCAGATACGCAGTATTTT	CASSLGLGADTQYF
TRBV19	TRBJ2-6	NA	once	TGTGCCAGTAGTTCCGGGACGGTGAACTCTGGGGCCAACGTCCTGACTTTC	CASSSGTVNSGANVLTF
TRBV18	TRBJ2-7	NA	NA	TGTGCCAGCTCCCCTAGAGAGACACACTACGAGCAGTACTTC	CASSPRETHYEQYF
TRBV9	TRBJ2-5	NA	NA	TGTGCCAGCAGCGTTCTGGTGGGAGTAGGAGAGACCCAGTACTTC	CASSVLVGVGETQYF
TRBV6-5	TRBJ1-5	NA	NA	TGTGCCAGCAGTTCCGAACGGAGCAATCAGCCCCAGCATTTT	CASSSERSNQPQHF
TRBV20-1	TRBJ1-1	TRBD1	NA	TGCAGTGCTAGAGGCGACAGGGATGGCACTGAAGCTTTCTTT	CSARGDRDGTEAFF
TRBV11-3	TRBJ1-3	NA	NA	TGTGCCAGCAGTCCCCCGGATGGAAACACCATATATTTT	CASSPPDGNTIYF
TRBV6-5	TRBJ2-5	TRBD2	NA	TGTGCCAGCACCCGGGGACTAGCGGGCCCCGGAACCCAGTACTTC	CASTRGLAGPGTQYF
TRBV29-1	TRBJ2-6	TRBD1	once	TGCAGTGTCCGGGACAGGGAAAGCTCTGGGGCCAACGTCCTGACTTTC	CSVRDRESSGANVLTF
TRBV27	TRBJ1-1	TRBD1	NA	TGTGCCAGCAGTCAGAGGGGGCGGAACACTGAAGCTTTCTTT	CASSQRGRNTEAFF
TRBV3-1	TRBJ1-4	TRBD1	NA	TGTGCCAGCAGCCATTCCCCGGGACAGGGGAATGAAAAACTGTTTTTT	CASSHSPGQGNEKLFF
TRBV9	TRBJ1-3	NA	NA	TGTGCCAGCAGCGTAGAAATGAGGGGCCCTGGAAACACCATATATTTT	CASSVEMRGPGNTIYF
TRBV6-5	TRBJ1-1	NA	NA	TGTGCCAGCAGAATCGGGCTTTGGGACACTGAAGCTTTCTTT	CASRIGLWDTEAFF
TRBV7-9	TRBJ2-5	NA	NA	TGTGCCAGCAGTCTAGACCGGGACCAGTACTTC	CASSLDRDQYF
TRBV11-2	TRBJ2-7	TRBD1	NA	TGTGCCAGCAGCCCCGGGACAGGGCCCCTCGGCGAGCAGTACTTC	CASSPGTGPLGEQYF
TRBV27	TRBJ2-5	TRBD1	NA	TGTGCCAGCAGGACAGGGGCGACCCGGTTTGAGACCCAGTACTTC	CASRTGATRFETQYF
TRBV11-2	TRBJ1-6	NA	NA	TGTGCCAGCAGCCTGCTCTCCTATAATTCACCCCTCCACTTT	CASSLLSYNSPLHF
TRBV15	TRBJ1-5	NA	NA	TGTGCCACCAGCAGGGAACAGGGTTGGAATCAGCCCCAGCATTTT	CATSREQGWNQPQHF
TRBV6-2/TRBV6-3	TRBJ2-7	TRBD1	once	TGTGCCAGCAGGAGCGGGGACAGGGGCTACGAGCAGTACTTC	CASRSGDRGYEQYF
TRBV19	TRBJ1-5	TRBD1	NA	TGTGCCAGTAGAGGACAGGGCAATCAGCCCCAGCATTTT	CASRGQGNQPQHF
TRBV4-2	TRBJ2-3	NA	NA	TGTGCCAGCAGCCAAGATCCGAGCGGGCGCTCAGATACGCAGTATTTT	CASSQDPSGRSDTQYF